Included here is one T cell receptor (beta chain) sequence, with context. These data come from a study of blood T cells in healthy people across ages. Overall study context: About one barcoded beta molecule per two T cells was captured by template switching.

Sample-barcoded 5' priming and a J-beta primer mix drove a second PCR of roughly 6 to 12 cycles. Using its own MiXCR run on the 5' RACE reads, TCRdb lists one record per CDR3 protein. The profile shows roughly 1.9 million distinct CDR3 sequences, 35% to 50% of them singletons. The CDR3 totals 15 residues. Germline CDR1 is SGHTA and CDR2 is FQGNSA. This TCR was sampled from a human donor in good health. Sequencing used blood. The chain is built from TRBV7-2 and TRBJ2-5; possible D gene TRBD1, 6 bases. The last part of the DNA fits TRBJ2-7 better; the J call may be wrong. CDR3 in DNA: TGTGCCAGCAGCCGAACCTACGGACAGAGTTACGAGCAGTACTTC. Translated: CASSRTYGQSYEQYF.